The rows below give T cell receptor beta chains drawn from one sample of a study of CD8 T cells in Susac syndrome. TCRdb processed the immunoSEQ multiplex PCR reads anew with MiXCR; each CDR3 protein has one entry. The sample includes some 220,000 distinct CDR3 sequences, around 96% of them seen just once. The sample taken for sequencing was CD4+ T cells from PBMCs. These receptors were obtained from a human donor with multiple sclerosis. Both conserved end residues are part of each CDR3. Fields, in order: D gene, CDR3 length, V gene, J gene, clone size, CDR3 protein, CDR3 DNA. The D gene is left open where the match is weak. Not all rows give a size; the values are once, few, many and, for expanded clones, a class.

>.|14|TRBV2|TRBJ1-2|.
CASKNSGPPYGYTF
TGTGCCAGCAAGAACTCCGGACCGCCATATGGCTACACCTTC
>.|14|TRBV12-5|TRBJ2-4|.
CASGLERGLNIQYF
TGTGCTAGTGGTTTGGAACGCGGTCTAAACATTCAGTACTTC
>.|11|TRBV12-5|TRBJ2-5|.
CASGRTETQYF
TGTGCTAGTGGTAGGACGGAGACCCAGTACTTC
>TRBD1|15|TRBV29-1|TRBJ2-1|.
CSVELGTGGVYEQFF
TGCAGCGTTGAACTAGGGACAGGGGGCGTGTATGAGCAGTTCTTC
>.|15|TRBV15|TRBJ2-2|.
CATSRARGNTGELFF
TGTGCCACCAGCAGAGCCAGGGGGAACACCGGGGAGCTGTTTTTT
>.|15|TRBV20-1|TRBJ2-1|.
CSARDSPIGYNEQFF
TGCAGTGCTAGGGATTCCCCAATAGGCTACAATGAGCAGTTCTTC
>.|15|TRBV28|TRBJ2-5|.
CASSARLPRKETQYF
TGTGCCAGCAGTGCCCGACTCCCGCGGAAAGAGACCCAGTACTTC
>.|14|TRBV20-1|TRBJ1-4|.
CSAGSAAIPQKLFF
TGCAGTGCCGGCTCAGCGGCCATACCCCAAAAACTGTTTTTT
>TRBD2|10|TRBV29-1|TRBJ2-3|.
CSGTGGTQYF
TGCAGCGGAACGGGAGGTACGCAGTATTTT
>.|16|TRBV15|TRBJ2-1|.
CATRDEWGASYNEQFF
TGTGCCACCAGGGATGAGTGGGGGGCGTCCTACAATGAGCAGTTCTTC
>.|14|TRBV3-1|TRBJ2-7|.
CASSQITRSYEQYF
TGTGCCAGCAGCCAAATAACTAGATCCTACGAGCAGTACTTC
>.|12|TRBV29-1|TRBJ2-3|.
CSVRLVPDTQYF
TGCAGCGTACGACTAGTCCCAGATACGCAGTATTTT
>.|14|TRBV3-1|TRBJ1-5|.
CASSQAGIDQPQHF
TGTGCCAGCAGCCAAGCTGGGATCGATCAGCCCCAGCATTTT
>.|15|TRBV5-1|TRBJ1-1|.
CASSPRDGMNTEAFF
TGCGCCAGCAGCCCAAGGGACGGCATGAACACTGAAGCTTTCTTT
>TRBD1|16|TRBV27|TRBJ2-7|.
CASSFSLTGANYEQYF
TGTGCCAGCAGTTTCTCCCTGACAGGGGCCAACTACGAGCAGTACTTC
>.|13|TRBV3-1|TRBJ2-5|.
CASSQGSRGTQYF
TGTGCCAGCAGCCAAGGTAGTCGTGGGACCCAGTACTTC
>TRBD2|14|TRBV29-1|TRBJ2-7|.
CSATSGRTTYEQYF
TGCAGCGCCACTAGCGGGAGAACCACCTACGAGCAGTACTTC
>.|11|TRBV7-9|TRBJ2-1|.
CASRVGNEQFF
TGTGCCAGCAGGGTAGGCAATGAGCAGTTCTTC
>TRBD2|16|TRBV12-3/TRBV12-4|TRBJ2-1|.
CASSTALSGPYNEQFF
TGTGCCAGCAGCACCGCTCTTAGCGGGCCCTACAATGAGCAGTTCTTC
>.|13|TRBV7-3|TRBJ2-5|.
CASSLSRQETQYF
TGTGCCAGCAGCTTATCACGACAGGAGACCCAGTACTTC
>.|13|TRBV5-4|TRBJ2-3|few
CASSPRTADTQYF
TGTGCCAGCAGCCCCCGTACCGCAGATACGCAGTATTTT
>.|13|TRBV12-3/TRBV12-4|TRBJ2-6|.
CATRVSGANVLTF
TGTGCCACCAGAGTCTCTGGGGCCAACGTCCTGACTTTC
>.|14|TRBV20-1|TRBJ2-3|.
CSLARGDGTDTQYF
TGCAGCCTAGCAAGGGGGGACGGCACAGATACGCAGTATTTT
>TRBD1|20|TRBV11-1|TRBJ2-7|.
CASSTTTPGQLPILSLEQYF
TGTGCCAGCAGCACGACTACCCCGGGACAGCTTCCCATCCTTTCTTTAGAGCAGTACTTC
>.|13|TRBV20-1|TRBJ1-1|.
CSAREDGNTEAFF
TGCAGTGCTAGAGAGGACGGGAACACTGAAGCTTTCTTT
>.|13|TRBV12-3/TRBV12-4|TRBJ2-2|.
CASTDTMAGELFF
TGTGCCAGCACTGACACAATGGCCGGGGAGCTGTTTTTT
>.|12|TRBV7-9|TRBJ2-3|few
CASRRSTDTQYF
TGTGCCAGCAGGCGGAGCACAGATACGCAGTATTTT
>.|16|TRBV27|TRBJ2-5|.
CASSQPTEGTQETQYF
TGTGCCAGCAGCCAACCGACGGAGGGGACCCAAGAGACCCAGTACTTC
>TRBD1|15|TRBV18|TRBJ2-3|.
CASSPSGTEADTQYF
TGTGCCAGCTCACCATCCGGGACAGAAGCAGATACGCAGTATTTT
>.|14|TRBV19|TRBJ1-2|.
CASSIRTVGFGYTF
TGTGCCAGTAGTATTAGGACAGTGGGGTTCGGCTACACCTTC
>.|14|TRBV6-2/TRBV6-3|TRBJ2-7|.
CASSSPLGRYEQYF
TGTGCCAGCAGTTCTCCCCTAGGGAGATACGAGCAGTACTTC